The 15 T cell receptor beta chains presented below share a single source sample, sequenced in a study of siplizumab effects on memory and regulatory T cells. Sequencing used immunoSEQ multiplex PCR; TCRdb keeps in-frame clones, though not all of them. The sample yields fewer than 85,000 clones, roughly 86% seen once. Sequenced sample: Tregs sorted from blood. The receptors originated from a human donor in good health.

The V call is TRBV6-4, the J call TRBJ1-5, with TRBD1 as a possible D gene (5 bases). The germline V gene encodes CDR1 MRHNA and CDR2 SNTAGT. V lost 8 bases to trimming and J lost 7 bases, with 18 bases between them. This CDR3 has 14 residues. The DNA of the CDR3 is TGTGCCAGCTCGCCCAACGGGGGATTGCAGCCCCAGCATTTT. This translates into CASSPNGGLQPQHF.

The CDR3 nucleotides read TGTGCCAGCAGTGAATATACCGACAGCCAACATAGCAATCAGCCCCAGCATTTT. Amino acid sequence: CASSEYTDSQHSNQPQHF. The chain couples TRBV25-1 to TRBJ1-5; D is perhaps TRBD1 (5 bases). V gave up 0 bases and J gave up 0 bases, with 15 bases separating them. Looked up from germline, CDR1 is MGHDK and CDR2 is SYGVNS. The CDR3 runs to 18 residues.

V and J are TRBV6-1 and TRBJ2-1, with TRBD1 matching over 10 bases. The V and J ends lost 5 bases and 5 bases, in that order; junction bases with no gene match: 3. CDR1 MNHNS and CDR2 SASEGT come from the germline V gene. CDR3 length: 14 amino acids. CDR3 in DNA: TGTGCCAGCAGTTTGGGACAGGGGAACAATGAGCAGTTCTTC. Protein product: CASSLGQGNNEQFF.

The CDR3 nucleotides are TGTGCCAGCGTGCTAGCGGAGAACACCGGGGAGCTGTTTTTT. As protein: CASVLAENTGELFF. The J gene is TRBJ2-2, the V gene TRBV2, with 7 nucleotides matching TRBD2. Germline trimming cut 8 bases from V and 1 base from J; bases unmatched to any gene: 4. Germline CDR1 reads SNHLY; CDR2 reads FYNNEI. There are 14 residues in the CDR3.

The chain uses TRBV9 and TRBJ1-1, with 10 bases identical to TRBD1. The ends lost 0 bases at V and 0 bases at J; junction bases unmatched: 2. This CDR3 region has 16 residues. CDR1 is SGDLS, CDR2 YYNGEE, per germline. This CDR3 reads CASSVAGQGMNTEAFF. The DNA of the CDR3 is TGTGCCAGCAGCGTAGCGGGACAGGGGATGAACACTGAAGCTTTCTTT.

This clone was seen only once. The chain combines TRBV6-5 with TRBJ1-5; possibly TRBD1 for D (6 bases). Germline V gives CDR1 MNHEY, CDR2 SVGAGI. V lost 5 bases to trimming and J lost 7 bases, with 12 bases between them. The CDR3 has 13 residues. CDR3 sequence reads: CASSEQGRQPQHF. In DNA form, the CDR3 reads TGTGCCAGCAGTGAACAGGGACGCCAGCCCCAGCATTTT.

This clone was counted a single time. The rearrangement uses TRBV5-4 and TRBJ2-3, with 9 nucleotides matching TRBD1. Germline lookup yields CDR1 SGHNT and CDR2 YYREEE (reference sequence). V lost 0 bases to trimming and J lost 9 bases; unmatched junction nucleotides: 2. CDR3 length: 13 residues. The DNA of the CDR3 is TGTGCCAGCAGCTTGGGGGACAGGGACACGCAGTATTTT. The encoded protein is CASSLGDRDTQYF. The whole variable domain, filled in from reference TRBV5-4 and TRBJ2-3, reads ETGVTQSPTHLIKTRGQQVTLRCSSQSGHNTVSWYQQALGQGPQFIFQYYREEENGRGNFPPRFSGLQFPNYSSELNVNALELDDSALYLCASSLGDRDTQYFGPGTRLTVL.

This clone was observed a few times. The chain employs TRBV2 and TRBJ2-3; D is possibly TRBD2 (5 bases). Germline lookup yields CDR1 SNHLY and CDR2 FYNNEI. V dropped 6 bases and J dropped 2 bases, with 9 bases sitting between them. The CDR3 runs 13 residues. Here the CDR3 DNA reads TGTGCCAGCAGCCGGGGATTCACAGATACGCAGTATTTT. Protein: CASSRGFTDTQYF.

This chain uses TRBV5-4 with TRBJ2-4; D is undetermined. CDR3 length: 14 residues. The ends were cut back, 4 bases at V and 7 bases at J, with 15 bases in the middle. The germline V gene encodes CDR1 SGHNT and CDR2 YYREEE (reference sequence). The CDR3 bases are TGTGCCAGCAGCCCCGACCTGGGGTGGAACATTCAGTACTTC. Amino acid sequence: CASSPDLGWNIQYF.

V gene TRBV4-2 combines with J gene TRBJ1-3; D gene ambiguous. The germline V and J ends were trimmed by 4 bases and 4 bases, with 11 bases remaining between them. The germline V gene encodes CDR1 LGHNA and CDR2 YNFKEQ. The CDR3 runs 14 residues. The chain's CDR3 is CASSPRLGGNTIYF. The CDR3 DNA sequence: TGTGCCAGCAGCCCGCGCCTGGGGGGAAACACCATATATTTT.

V is TRBV5-3 and J is TRBJ2-7; D is unclear. TRBV5-3 is recorded as an ORF, its role being uncertain. Trimming shortened V by 4 bases and J by 3 bases, and 8 bases separated the two germline ends. The CDR3 runs to 12 residues. The CDR3 loop reads CARSGPGYEQYF. The CDR3 bases are TGTGCCAGAAGCGGCCCCGGCTACGAGCAGTACTTC.

This clone was observed once. This chain joins TRBV6-4 and TRBJ2-3, with TRBD2 matching 9 bases. Germline trimming cut 7 bases from V and 6 bases from J; bases unmatched to any gene: 11. The CDR3 runs 15 residues. The V gene's germline CDR1 is MRHNA and CDR2 SNTAGT. The CDR3 region is CASKNSGRPGDTQYF. CDR3 in DNA: TGTGCCAGCAAAAATAGCGGGAGACCGGGGGATACGCAGTATTTT.

The J gene is TRBJ2-7, the V gene TRBV11-2, with D uncertain. Trimming pared 4 bases from V and 2 bases from J, leaving 9 bases between. The CDR3 covers 13 residues. In germline, CDR1 is SGHAT, CDR2 FQNNGV. CDR3 bases: TGTGCCAGCAGCTCGCAGGCCCCCTACGAGCAGTACTTC. This codes for CASSSQAPYEQYF.

The rearrangement uses TRBV5-1 and TRBJ2-1; TRBD2 aligns across 14 bases. Trimming took 4 bases from V and 8 from J; bases not matched to a gene: 11. This CDR3 has 17 residues. The germline V gene encodes CDR1 SGHRS and CDR2 YFSETQ. CDR3 in DNA: TGCGCCAGCAGCGGGCGACTAGCGGGGGGGCTTGTGGATGAGCAGTTCTTC. It encodes CASSGRLAGGLVDEQFF.

The CDR3 nucleotides read TGTGCCAGCAGCTTAGTATGGACAGGCACTGAAGCTTTCTTT. This encodes CASSLVWTGTEAFF. The J gene is TRBJ1-1, the V gene TRBV11-2; 7 bases align to TRBD1. The CDR3 covers 14 residues. Germline V gives CDR1 SGHAT, CDR2 FQNNGV. V gave up 1 base and J gave up 4 bases; unmatched junction bases: 3. The variable domain in full, completed from reference TRBV11-2 and TRBJ1-1, reads EAGVAQSPRYKIIEKRQSVAFWCNPISGHATLYWYQQILGQGPKLLIQFQNNGVVDDSQLPKDRFSAERLKGVDSTLKIQPAKLEDSAVYLCASSLVWTGTEAFFGQGTRLTVV.